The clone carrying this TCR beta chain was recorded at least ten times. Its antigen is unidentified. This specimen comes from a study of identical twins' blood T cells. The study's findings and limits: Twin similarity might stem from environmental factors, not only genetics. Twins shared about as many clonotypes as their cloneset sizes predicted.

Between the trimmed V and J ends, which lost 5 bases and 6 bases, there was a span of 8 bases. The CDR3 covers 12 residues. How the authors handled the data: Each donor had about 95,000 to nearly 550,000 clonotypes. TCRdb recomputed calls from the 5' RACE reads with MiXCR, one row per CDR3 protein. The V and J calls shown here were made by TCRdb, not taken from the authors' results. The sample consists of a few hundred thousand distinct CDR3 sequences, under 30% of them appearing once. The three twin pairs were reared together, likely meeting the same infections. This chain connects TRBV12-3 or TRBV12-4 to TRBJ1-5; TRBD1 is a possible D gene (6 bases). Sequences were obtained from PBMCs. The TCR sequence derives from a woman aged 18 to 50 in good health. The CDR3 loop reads CASSQDSQPQHF. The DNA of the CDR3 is TGTGCCAGCAGTCAGGACAGTCAGCCCCAGCATTTT.